The 27 T cell receptor beta chains given below trace back to one sample, sequenced in a study of shared clonotypes between healthy human individuals. The data were produced by immunoSEQ multiplex PCR, yet TCRdb's version contains in-frame clones alone and is incomplete. The repertoire consists of roughly 2.6 million clones, with approximately 94% occurring once and the leading ten covering about 0.13%. Material for sequencing was naive CD4+ T cells sorted from blood. The subset: CD45RA+ positively selected. These receptors were collected from a man aged 18 to 30 in good health.

This chain uses TRBV19 with TRBJ1-1; 7 bases line up with TRBD1. Trimming cost V 7 bases and J 8 bases; bases outside gene matches: 4. The CDR3 has 11 residues. Germline V gene data show CDR1 as LNHDA and CDR2 as SQIVND (reference sequence). This chain's CDR3 is CASKGDREAFF. CDR3 coding DNA: TGTGCCAGTAAGGGGGACAGAGAAGCTTTCTTT.

J is TRBJ1-1 and V is TRBV28; 9 bases line up with TRBD1. J was trimmed by 3 bases and V by 9 bases; bases with no gene match: 11. Germline V gene sequence: CDR1 MDHEN, CDR2 SYDVKM. CDR3 length: 15 residues. CDR3: CARGGTGRVDTEAFF. The CDR3 DNA sequence: TGTGCCAGGGGGGGGACAGGGCGCGTGGACACTGAAGCTTTCTTT.

The table lists this clone with a count of one. The V and J genes are TRBV19 and TRBJ2-3; 11 positions match TRBD2. The CDR3 covers 16 residues. V gave up 8 bases and J gave up 6 bases; unmatched junction bases: 13. Germline values: CDR1 LNHDA, CDR2 SQIVND (reference sequence). CDR3 in DNA: TGTGCCAGTGCCTCTAGCGGGAGGATGGGCGGGGATACGCAGTATTTT. Translation gives CASASSGRMGGDTQYF. Full variable domain (outside the CDR3, taken from reference TRBV19 and TRBJ2-3): DGGITQSPKYLFRKEGQNVTLSCEQNLNHDAMYWYRQDPGQGLRLIYYSQIVNDFQKGDIAEGYSVSREKKESFPLTVTSAQKNPTAFYLCASASSGRMGGDTQYFGPGTRLTVL.

The chain joins TRBV5-4 to TRBJ1-5; D is unresolved. CDR3 length: 14 amino acids. V shed 2 bases and J shed 1 base, with 7 bases lying between them. The germline CDR1 and CDR2 sequences are SGHNT and YYREEE (reference sequence). CDR3 region: CASSFAGSNQPQHF. The CDR3 DNA reads as TGTGCCAGCAGCTTCGCGGGGAGCAATCAGCCCCAGCATTTT.

The chain carries TRBV5-6 and TRBJ2-2; 9 nucleotides match TRBD1. V shed 4 bases and J 3 bases; nucleotides not matched to a gene: 4. Germline V gene lookup returns CDR1 SGHDT and CDR2 YYEEEE. This CDR3 contains 15 residues. The CDR3 region has the DNA TGTGCCAGCAGCCCCACAGGGGGCTACACCGGGGAGCTGTTTTTT. It encodes CASSPTGGYTGELFF.

The chain joins TRBV7-2 to TRBJ2-7; possibly TRBD1 for D (6 bases). The CDR3 consists of 14 residues. The V end was cut by 4 bases, the J end by 0 bases, with 10 bases between. The germline gives CDR1 SGHTA, CDR2 FQGNSA. The CDR3 region has the DNA TGTGCCAGCAGCTCCGGGGACAACTCCTACGAGCAGTACTTC. Protein product: CASSSGDNSYEQYF.

This chain connects TRBV12-5 to TRBJ1-1, with D uncertain. The CDR3 sequence is 11 residues long. V gave up 8 bases and J gave up 1 base, with 5 bases separating them. The V gene's germline CDR1 is LGHNT and CDR2 FRNRAP. CDR3 bases: TGTGCTAGTATGGCGAACACTGAAGCTTTCTTT. It encodes CASMANTEAFF.

The chain employs TRBV5-1 and TRBJ2-2; D not resolved. The V end lost 3 bases, the J end lost 1 base, and 7 bases lay between the germline ends. Germline CDR1 SGHRS, CDR2 YFSETQ. The CDR3 has 14 residues. The CDR3 DNA is TGCGCCAGCAGCTCGGAGAGGAACACCGGGGAGCTGTTTTTT. Amino acid sequence: CASSSERNTGELFF.

In its sample, this clone was seen once. Other DNA sequences from this sample encode an identical CDR3 as well. This chain links TRBV7-2 with TRBJ2-1; TRBD2 might be the D (5 bases). The CDR3 length is 15 residues. Trimming took 1 base from V and 0 from J, leaving 7 bases between them. Germline CDR1 is SGHTA and CDR2 is FQGNSA. The CDR3 sequence is CASSLGGISYNEQFF. CDR3 coding DNA: TGTGCCAGCAGCTTAGGAGGGATCTCCTACAATGAGCAGTTCTTC. The full variable domain, its missing parts supplied by reference TRBV7-2 and TRBJ2-1, is GAGVSQSPSNKVTEKGKDVELRCDPISGHTALYWYRQSLGQGLEFLIYFQGNSAPDKSGLPSDRFSAERTGGSVSTLTIQRTQQEDSAVYLCASSLGGISYNEQFFGPGTRLTVL.

The rearrangement uses TRBV4-1 and TRBJ1-5, with D possibly TRBD1 on 5 matching bases. The ends were cut back, 1 base at V and 4 bases at J, with 17 bases in the middle. The germline V gene has CDR1 MGHRA and CDR2 YSYEKL. This CDR3 comprises 17 residues. The CDR3 is CASSQGRPGYGNQPQHF. The CDR3 bases are TGCGCCAGCAGCCAAGGTCGTCCAGGGTATGGTAATCAGCCCCAGCATTTT.

This chain connects TRBV18 to TRBJ2-3; the match to TRBD2 covers 11 bases. The CDR3 length is 16 residues. Looked up from germline, CDR1 is KGHSH and CDR2 is LQKENI. Germline trimming cut 0 bases from V and 5 bases from J; bases unmatched to any gene: 4. The CDR3 nucleotides read TGTGCCAGCTCACCACCGAGTAGCGGGAGGGGAGATACGCAGTATTTT. Protein sequence: CASSPPSSGRGDTQYF.

The chain joins TRBV7-9 to TRBJ1-1, with D possibly TRBD1 on 5 matching bases. CDR1 and CDR2 from the germline V gene are SEHNR and FQNEAQ (reference sequence). The CDR3 spans 13 residues. V was shortened by 5 bases and J by 3 bases, with 10 bases between the two germline ends. The CDR3 is CASSRGVDTEAFF. The DNA for the CDR3 is TGTGCCAGCAGCCGGGGGGTTGACACTGAAGCTTTCTTT.

Concerning this clone itself: Other DNA sequences in this specimen translate into the identical CDR3. The V and J genes are TRBV5-6 and TRBJ2-5; D gene ambiguous. This CDR3 has 14 amino acids. The V and J ends lost 0 bases and 4 bases respectively, with 10 bases between them. Germline CDR1 SGHDT, CDR2 YYEEEE. CDR3 DNA sequence: TGTGCCAGCAGCTTGGCTCTCCCGGGAGAGACCCAGTACTTC. Translating it yields CASSLALPGETQYF.

CDR3 nucleotide sequence: TGTGCCAACACTCGGGACAGGGTCGATGGGCAGTACTTC. It is translated as CANTRDRVDGQYF. J is TRBJ2-7 and V is TRBV5-6; 9 nucleotides align to TRBD1. V was pared by 9 bases and J by 9 bases, with 13 bases of the junction left unmatched. Germline V gives CDR1 SGHDT, CDR2 YYEEEE. The CDR3 contains 13 residues.

This chain connects TRBV4-1 to TRBJ1-2, with D perhaps matching TRBD1 (6 bases). CDR1 is MGHRA and CDR2 is YSYEKL in the germline V gene. The CDR3 is 15 residues long. V was cut by 1 base and J by 8 bases, with 17 bases left in between. CDR3 sequence reads: CASSQVGTRDGGYTF. In DNA form, the CDR3 reads TGCGCCAGCAGCCAAGTCGGGACAAGGGATGGGGGCTACACCTTC.

The rearrangement links TRBV28 to TRBJ2-5; D is undetermined. Looked up from germline, CDR1 is MDHEN and CDR2 is SYDVKM. There are 16 residues in the CDR3. Trimming took 5 bases from V and 1 from J, leaving 17 bases between them. CDR3: CASSDPRGRTQETQYF. The CDR3, as DNA: TGTGCCAGCAGTGATCCTCGAGGACGGACCCAAGAGACCCAGTACTTC.

This chain uses TRBV7-2 with TRBJ1-4; D is unclear. With 1 base removed from V and 8 bases from J, the gap between germline ends came to 8 bases. The V gene's germline CDR1 is SGHTA and CDR2 FQGNSA. This CDR3 has 13 residues. As DNA, the CDR3 is TGTGCCAGCAGCTTAGATCGGGCCGAAAAACTGTTTTTT. This codes for CASSLDRAEKLFF.

The rearrangement links TRBV28 to TRBJ2-7; D is unclear. V was trimmed by 5 bases and J by 0 bases, leaving 14 bases between them. Germline lookup yields CDR1 MDHEN and CDR2 SYDVKM. The CDR3 has 15 amino acids. DNA of the CDR3: TGTGCCAGCAGTGCCGAACATTTGAGCTCCTACGAGCAGTACTTC. Encoded protein: CASSAEHLSSYEQYF.

The rearrangement joins TRBV30 to TRBJ1-1; D is undetermined. The germline gives CDR1 GTSNPN, CDR2 SVGIG (reference sequence). CDR3 size: 11 residues. Trimming removed 1 base from V and 9 bases from J, with 9 bases in between. The CDR3 loop is CAWSDRTQAFF. CDR3 nucleotides: TGTGCCTGGAGTGACCGGACGCAAGCTTTCTTT.

V gene TRBV6-1 combines with J gene TRBJ1-5; TRBD1 matches at 11 bases. Unmatched junction bases numbered 7, after V lost 3 bases and J lost 0 bases. CDR1 and CDR2 (germline): MNHNS, SASEGT. The CDR3 runs 18 residues. The CDR3, as DNA: TGTGCCAGCAGTGACCGGGACAGGGGGACTAATAGCAATCAGCCCCAGCATTTT. Amino acids: CASSDRDRGTNSNQPQHF.

Worth noting for this clone: Other nucleotide sequences from this sample produce the same CDR3. V and J are TRBV6-5 and TRBJ1-2, with 7 bases that match TRBD1. The CDR3 runs 13 residues. Germline V gene sequence: CDR1 MNHEY, CDR2 SVGAGI. The J segment lost 8 bases and the V segment lost 5 bases, leaving 8 bases of the junction unmatched. CDR3 nucleotide sequence: TGTGCCAGCAGTCCTACAGGGGCTGCCGGCTACACCTTC. Its translation: CASSPTGAAGYTF.

The rearrangement uses TRBV7-2 and TRBJ1-3; D uncertain. The length of the CDR3 is 17 residues. Between the trimmed V and J ends, which lost 1 base and 0 bases, there was a span of 13 bases. Germline V gene data show CDR1 as SGHTA and CDR2 as FQGNSA. The CDR3 sequence is CASSLEVLRNSGNTIYF. CDR3 bases: TGTGCCAGCAGCTTAGAGGTCCTGCGGAACTCTGGAAACACCATATATTTT.

This rearrangement joins TRBV9 to TRBJ2-1; tentatively, D is TRBD2 (5 bases). Trimming cost V 4 bases and J 4 bases, with 12 bases left between them. In germline, CDR1 is SGDLS, CDR2 YYNGEE. The CDR3 has 14 residues. This CDR3 reads CASSPWTVYNEQFF. The CDR3 DNA sequence: TGTGCCAGCAGCCCATGGACTGTATACAATGAGCAGTTCTTC.

The rearrangement joins TRBV5-1 to TRBJ2-5, with D perhaps matching TRBD2 (5 bases). The CDR3 spans 14 residues. V gave up 4 bases and J gave up 2 bases, with 12 bases separating them. CDR1 and CDR2 from the germline V gene are SGHRS and YFSETQ. CDR3 coding DNA: TGCGCCAGCAGCGCGGACGGGGTACAAGAGACCCAGTACTTC. It codes for CASSADGVQETQYF.

A remark on this clone: At the DNA level, this CDR3 is encoded by other sequences in the same sample as well. The gene calls are TRBV5-1 and TRBJ2-5, with 8 bases identical to TRBD2. With V trimmed by 4 bases and J by 2 bases, 4 bases remained unmatched. CDR1 and CDR2 from the germline V gene are SGHRS and YFSETQ. The CDR3 spans 14 residues. The CDR3 sequence: CASSRGTSQETQYF. CDR3 DNA sequence: TGCGCCAGCAGCAGGGGGACTAGTCAAGAGACCCAGTACTTC.

CDR3 amino acids: CASSPVRGNSYNEQFF. CDR3 sequence (DNA): TGTGCCAGCAGCCCCGTTCGGGGCAATTCCTACAATGAGCAGTTCTTC. V and J are TRBV7-6 and TRBJ2-1; D may match TRBD1 or TRBD2 (5 bases each). Deletions cut 5 bases from V and 1 base from J, with 15 bases between. The CDR3 has 16 amino acids. CDR1 is SGHVS, CDR2 FNYEAQ, per germline. The whole variable domain, filled in from reference TRBV7-6 and TRBJ2-1, reads GAGVSQSPRYKVTKRGQDVALRCDPISGHVSLYWYRQALGQGPEFLTYFNYEAQQDKSGLPNDRFSAERPEGSISTLTIQRTEQRDSAMYRCASSPVRGNSYNEQFFGPGTRLTVL.

The chain carries TRBV30 and TRBJ2-2; 9 bases line up with TRBD2. Germline-derived CDR1 and CDR2 are GTSNPN and SVGIG (reference sequence). The CDR3 consists of 15 residues. The J segment lost 6 bases and the V segment lost 3 bases, leaving 8 bases of the junction unmatched. The CDR3 nucleotides are TGTGCCTGGAGCAAAAGGAGGACTAGCGCCGGGGAGCTGTTTTTT. Translated: CAWSKRRTSAGELFF.